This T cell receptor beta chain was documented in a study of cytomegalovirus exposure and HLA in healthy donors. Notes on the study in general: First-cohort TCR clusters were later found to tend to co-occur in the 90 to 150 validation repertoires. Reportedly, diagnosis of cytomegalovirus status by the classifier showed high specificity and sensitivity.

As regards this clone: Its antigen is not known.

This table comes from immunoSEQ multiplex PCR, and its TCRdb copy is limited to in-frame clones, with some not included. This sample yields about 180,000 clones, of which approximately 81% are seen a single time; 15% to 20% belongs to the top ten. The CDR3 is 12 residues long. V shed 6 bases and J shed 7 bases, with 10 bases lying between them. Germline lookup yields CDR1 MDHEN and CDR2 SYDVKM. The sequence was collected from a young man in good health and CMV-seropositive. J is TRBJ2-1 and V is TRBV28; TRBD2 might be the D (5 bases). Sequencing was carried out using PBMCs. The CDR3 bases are TGTGCCAGCAGGGCTCGCGGGAATGAGCAGTTCTTC. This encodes CASRARGNEQFF.